This TCR beta chain was captured in a study of monozygotic twins with cystic fibrosis. Findings and caveats of the study: Low clonality (median roughly 0.0095) suggested a mostly naive repertoire. No link emerged between shared CDR3 counts and age, concordance or severity.

Of note for this clone: Its target is unknown.

The CDR3 extends over 14 amino acids. The V gene lost 3 bases and the J gene lost 3 bases, with 12 bases spanning the gap. Germline assignment: CDR1 SGHRS and CDR2 YFSETQ. TCRdb's table, derived via immunoSEQ multiplex PCR, lists solely in-frame clones and lacks some. Among under 25,000 clones listed, approximately 97% were seen once. This TCR derives from a girl aged 10 to 17 with cystic fibrosis. The chain carries TRBV5-1 and TRBJ2-5; possibly TRBD1 for D (5 bases). Sequencing was performed on blood. The CDR3 loop is CASSWGWGEETQYF. The CDR3 DNA follows: TGCGCCAGCAGCTGGGGCTGGGGCGAAGAGACCCAGTACTTC.